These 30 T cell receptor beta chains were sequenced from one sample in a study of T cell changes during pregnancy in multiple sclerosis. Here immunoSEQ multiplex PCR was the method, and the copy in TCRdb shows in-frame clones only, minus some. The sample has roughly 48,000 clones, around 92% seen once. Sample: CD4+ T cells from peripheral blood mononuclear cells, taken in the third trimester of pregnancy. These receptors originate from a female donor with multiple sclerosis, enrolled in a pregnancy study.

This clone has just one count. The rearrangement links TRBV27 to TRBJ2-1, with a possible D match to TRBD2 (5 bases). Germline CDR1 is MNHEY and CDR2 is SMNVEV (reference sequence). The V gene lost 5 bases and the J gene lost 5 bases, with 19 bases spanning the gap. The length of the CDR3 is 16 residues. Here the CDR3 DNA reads TGTGCCAGCAGTCCTCGCCCTAGCCATCTCAACAATGAGCAGTTCTTC. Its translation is CASSPRPSHLNNEQFF.

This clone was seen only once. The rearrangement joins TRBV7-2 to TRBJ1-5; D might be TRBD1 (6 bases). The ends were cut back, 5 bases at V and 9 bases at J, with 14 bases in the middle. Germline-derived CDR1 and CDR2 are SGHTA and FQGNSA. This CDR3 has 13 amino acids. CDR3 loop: CASSQTGLPPQHF. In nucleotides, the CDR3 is TGTGCCAGCAGCCAGACAGGCCTCCCGCCCCAGCATTTT.

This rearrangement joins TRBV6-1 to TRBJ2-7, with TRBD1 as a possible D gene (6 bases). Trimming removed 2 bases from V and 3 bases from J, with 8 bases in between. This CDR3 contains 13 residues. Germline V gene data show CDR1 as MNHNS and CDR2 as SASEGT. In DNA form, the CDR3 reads TGTGCCAGCAGTGAAATGACAGGCTACGAGCAGTACTTC. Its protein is CASSEMTGYEQYF.

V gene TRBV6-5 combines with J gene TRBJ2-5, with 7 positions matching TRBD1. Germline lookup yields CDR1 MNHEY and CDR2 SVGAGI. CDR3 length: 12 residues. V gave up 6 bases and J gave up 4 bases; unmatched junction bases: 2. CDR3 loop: CASRRTGETQYF. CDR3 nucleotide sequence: TGTGCCAGCAGAAGGACAGGAGAGACCCAGTACTTC.

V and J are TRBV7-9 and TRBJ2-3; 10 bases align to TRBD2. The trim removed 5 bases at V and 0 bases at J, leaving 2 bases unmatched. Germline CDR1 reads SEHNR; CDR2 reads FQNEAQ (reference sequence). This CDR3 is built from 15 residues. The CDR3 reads CASSPLAGSTDTQYF. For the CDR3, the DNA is TGTGCCAGCAGCCCACTAGCGGGGAGCACAGATACGCAGTATTTT.

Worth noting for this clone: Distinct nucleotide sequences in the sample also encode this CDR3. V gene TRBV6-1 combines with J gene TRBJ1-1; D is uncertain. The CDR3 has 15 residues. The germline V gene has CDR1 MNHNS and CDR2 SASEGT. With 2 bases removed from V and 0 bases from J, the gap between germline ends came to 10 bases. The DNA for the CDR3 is TGTGCCAGCAGTGAATATGGGCAGATGAACACTGAAGCTTTCTTT. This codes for CASSEYGQMNTEAFF.

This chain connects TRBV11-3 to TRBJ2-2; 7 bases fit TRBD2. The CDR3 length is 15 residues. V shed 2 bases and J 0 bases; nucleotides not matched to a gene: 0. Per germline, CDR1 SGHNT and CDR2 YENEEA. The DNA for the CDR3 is TGTGCCAGCAGCTTAAGCGGGACGAACACCGGGGAGCTGTTTTTT. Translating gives CASSLSGTNTGELFF.

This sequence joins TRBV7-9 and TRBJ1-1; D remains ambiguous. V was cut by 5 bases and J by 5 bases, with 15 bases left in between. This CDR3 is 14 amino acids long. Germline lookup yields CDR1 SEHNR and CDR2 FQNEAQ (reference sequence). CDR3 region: CASSPAGLWTEAFF. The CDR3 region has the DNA TGTGCCAGCAGCCCCGCCGGTCTTTGGACTGAAGCTTTCTTT.

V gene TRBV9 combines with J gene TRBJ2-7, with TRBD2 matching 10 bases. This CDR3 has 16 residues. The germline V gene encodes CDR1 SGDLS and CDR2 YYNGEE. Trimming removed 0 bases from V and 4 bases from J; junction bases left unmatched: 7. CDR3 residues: CASSVGEREGRYEQYF. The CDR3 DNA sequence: TGTGCCAGCAGCGTAGGAGAGCGGGAGGGGAGGTACGAGCAGTACTTC.

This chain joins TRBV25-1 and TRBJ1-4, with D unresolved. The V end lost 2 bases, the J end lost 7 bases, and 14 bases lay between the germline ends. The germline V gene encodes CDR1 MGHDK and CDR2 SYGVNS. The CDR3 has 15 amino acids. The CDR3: CASSEGVTLVEKLFF. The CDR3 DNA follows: TGTGCCAGCAGTGAAGGCGTGACACTGGTTGAAAAACTGTTTTTT.

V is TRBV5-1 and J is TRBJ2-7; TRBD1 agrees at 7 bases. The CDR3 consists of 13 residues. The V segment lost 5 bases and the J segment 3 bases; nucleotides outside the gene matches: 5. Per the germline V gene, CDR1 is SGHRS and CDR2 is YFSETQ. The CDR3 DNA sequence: TGCGCCAGCAGACAGAACAGGGGCTACGAGCAGTACTTC. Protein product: CASRQNRGYEQYF.

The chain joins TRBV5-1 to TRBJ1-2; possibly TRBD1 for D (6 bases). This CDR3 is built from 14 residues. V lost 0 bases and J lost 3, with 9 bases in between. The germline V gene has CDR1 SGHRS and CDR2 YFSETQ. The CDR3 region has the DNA TGCGCCAGCAGCTTGGCCGGGACACACTATGGCTACACCTTC. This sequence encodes CASSLAGTHYGYTF.

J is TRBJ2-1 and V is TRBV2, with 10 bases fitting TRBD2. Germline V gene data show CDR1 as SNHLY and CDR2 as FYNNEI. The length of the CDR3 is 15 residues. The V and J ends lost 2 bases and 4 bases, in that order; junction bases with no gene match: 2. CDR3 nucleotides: TGTGCCAGCAGTGAACTAGCGGGGGAGTACAATGAGCAGTTCTTC. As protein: CASSELAGEYNEQFF. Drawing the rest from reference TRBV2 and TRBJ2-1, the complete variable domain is EPEVTQTPSHQVTQMGQEVILRCVPISNHLYFYWYRQILGQKVEFLVSFYNNEISEKSEIFDDQFSVERPDGSNFTLKIRSTKLEDSAMYFCASSELAGEYNEQFFGPGTRLTVL.

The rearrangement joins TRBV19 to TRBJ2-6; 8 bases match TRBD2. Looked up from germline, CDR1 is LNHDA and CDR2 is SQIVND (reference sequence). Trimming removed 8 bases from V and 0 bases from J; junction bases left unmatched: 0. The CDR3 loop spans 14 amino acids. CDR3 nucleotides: TGTGCCAGTGCGGGGGGCTCTGGGGCCAACGTCCTGACTTTC. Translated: CASAGGSGANVLTF.

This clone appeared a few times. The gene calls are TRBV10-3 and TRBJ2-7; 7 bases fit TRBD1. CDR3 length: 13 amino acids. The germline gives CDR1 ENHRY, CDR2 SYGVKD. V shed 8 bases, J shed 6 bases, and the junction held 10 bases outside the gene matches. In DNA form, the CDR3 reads TGTGCCATCGGCTTCGACAGGGAAGGCGAGCAGTACTTC. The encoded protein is CAIGFDREGEQYF.

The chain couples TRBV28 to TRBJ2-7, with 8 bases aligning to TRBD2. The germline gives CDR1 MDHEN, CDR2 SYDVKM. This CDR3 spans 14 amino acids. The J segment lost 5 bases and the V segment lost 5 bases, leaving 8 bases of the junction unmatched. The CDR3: CASSLLAGGNEQYF. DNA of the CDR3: TGTGCCAGCAGTCTTCTAGCGGGCGGGAACGAGCAGTACTTC.

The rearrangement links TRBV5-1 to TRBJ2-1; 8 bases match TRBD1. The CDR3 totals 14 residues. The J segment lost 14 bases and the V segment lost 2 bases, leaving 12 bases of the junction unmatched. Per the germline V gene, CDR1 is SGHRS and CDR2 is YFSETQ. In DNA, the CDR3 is TGCGCCAGCAGCTTAGAAGTGGACAGGGAACGGAAGTTCTTC. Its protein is CASSLEVDRERKFF.

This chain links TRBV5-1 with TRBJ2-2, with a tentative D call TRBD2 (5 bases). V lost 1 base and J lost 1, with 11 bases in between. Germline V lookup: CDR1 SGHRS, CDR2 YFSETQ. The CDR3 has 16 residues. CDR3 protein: CASSLSPGGNTGELFF. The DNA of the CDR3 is TGCGCCAGCAGCTTGAGTCCAGGAGGGAACACCGGGGAGCTGTTTTTT. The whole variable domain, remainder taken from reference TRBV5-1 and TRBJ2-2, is KAGVTQTPRYLIKTRGQQVTLSCSPISGHRSVSWYQQTPGQGLQFLFEYFSETQRNKGNFPGRFSGRQFSNSRSEMNVSTLELGDSALYLCASSLSPGGNTGELFFGEGSRLTVL.

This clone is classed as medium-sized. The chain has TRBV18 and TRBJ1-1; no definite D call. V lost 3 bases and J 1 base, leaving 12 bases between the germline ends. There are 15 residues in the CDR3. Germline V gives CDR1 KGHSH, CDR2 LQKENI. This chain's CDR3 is CASSPPDMRNTEAFF. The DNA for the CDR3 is TGTGCCAGCTCACCCCCCGACATGAGGAACACTGAAGCTTTCTTT.

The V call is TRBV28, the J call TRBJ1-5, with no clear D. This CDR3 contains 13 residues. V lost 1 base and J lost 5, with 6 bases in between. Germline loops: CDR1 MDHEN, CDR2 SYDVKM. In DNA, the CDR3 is TGTGCCAGCAGTTTATTGGGAGATCAGCCCCAGCATTTT. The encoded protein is CASSLLGDQPQHF. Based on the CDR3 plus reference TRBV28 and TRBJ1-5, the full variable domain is DVKVTQSSRYLVKRTGEKVFLECVQDMDHENMFWYRQDPGLGLRLIYFSYDVKMKEKGDIPEGYSVSREKKERFSLILESASTNQTSMYLCASSLLGDQPQHFGDGTRLSIL.

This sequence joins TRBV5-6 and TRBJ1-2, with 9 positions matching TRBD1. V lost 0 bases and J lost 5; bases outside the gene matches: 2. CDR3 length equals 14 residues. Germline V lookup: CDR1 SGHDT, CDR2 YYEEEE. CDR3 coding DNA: TGTGCCAGCAGCTTGGCGGGGACAGGGTATGGCTACACCTTC. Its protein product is CASSLAGTGYGYTF.

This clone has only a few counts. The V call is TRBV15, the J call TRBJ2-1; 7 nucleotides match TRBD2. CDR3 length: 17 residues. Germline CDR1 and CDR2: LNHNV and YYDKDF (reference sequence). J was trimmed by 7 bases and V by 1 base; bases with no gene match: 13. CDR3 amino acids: CATSRGHQGTTENEQFF. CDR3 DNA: TGTGCCACCAGCAGAGGGCACCAAGGGACTACAGAGAATGAGCAGTTCTTC.

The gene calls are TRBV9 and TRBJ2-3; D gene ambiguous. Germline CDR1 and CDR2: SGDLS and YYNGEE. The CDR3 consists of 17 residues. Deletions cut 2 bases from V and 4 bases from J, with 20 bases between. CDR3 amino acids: CASSVVSSGVQADTQYF. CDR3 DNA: TGTGCCAGCAGCGTCGTCTCATCCGGCGTGCAGGCAGATACGCAGTATTTT.

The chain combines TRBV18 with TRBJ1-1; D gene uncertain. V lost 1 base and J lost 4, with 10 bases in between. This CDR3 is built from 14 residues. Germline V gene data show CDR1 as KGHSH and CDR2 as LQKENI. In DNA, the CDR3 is TGTGCCAGCTCACCACGCACCGAGGGCACTGAAGCTTTCTTT. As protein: CASSPRTEGTEAFF.

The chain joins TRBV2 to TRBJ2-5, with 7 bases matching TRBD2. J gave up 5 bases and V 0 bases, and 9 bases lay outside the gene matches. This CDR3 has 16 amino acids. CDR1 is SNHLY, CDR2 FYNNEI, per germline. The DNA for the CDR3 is TGTGCCAGCAGTGAAGCGCGGGCTGCCGGGGGGGAGACCCAGTACTTC. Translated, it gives CASSEARAAGGETQYF.

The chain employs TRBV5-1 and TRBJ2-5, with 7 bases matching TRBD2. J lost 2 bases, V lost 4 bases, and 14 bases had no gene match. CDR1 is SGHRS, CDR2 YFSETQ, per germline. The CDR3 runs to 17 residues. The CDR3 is CASSPNGAGLSQETQYF. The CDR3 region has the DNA TGCGCCAGCAGCCCCAATGGGGCGGGACTAAGTCAAGAGACCCAGTACTTC. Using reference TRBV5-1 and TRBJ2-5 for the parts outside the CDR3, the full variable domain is KAGVTQTPRYLIKTRGQQVTLSCSPISGHRSVSWYQQTPGQGLQFLFEYFSETQRNKGNFPGRFSGRQFSNSRSEMNVSTLELGDSALYLCASSPNGAGLSQETQYFGPGTRLLVL.

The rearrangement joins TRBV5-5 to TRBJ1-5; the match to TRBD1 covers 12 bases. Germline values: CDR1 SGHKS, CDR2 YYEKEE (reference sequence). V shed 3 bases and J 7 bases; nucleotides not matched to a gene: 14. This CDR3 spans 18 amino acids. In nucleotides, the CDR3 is TGTGCCAGCAGCTACGCACCGGGACAGGGGGCGGCTGCCCAGCCCCAGCATTTT. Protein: CASSYAPGQGAAAQPQHF.

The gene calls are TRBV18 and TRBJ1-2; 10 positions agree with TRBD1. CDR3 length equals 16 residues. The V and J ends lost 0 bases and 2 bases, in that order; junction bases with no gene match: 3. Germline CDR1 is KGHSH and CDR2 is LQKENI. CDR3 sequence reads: CASSPPQDRGNYGYTF. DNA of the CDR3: TGTGCCAGCTCACCACCCCAGGACAGGGGGAACTATGGCTACACCTTC.

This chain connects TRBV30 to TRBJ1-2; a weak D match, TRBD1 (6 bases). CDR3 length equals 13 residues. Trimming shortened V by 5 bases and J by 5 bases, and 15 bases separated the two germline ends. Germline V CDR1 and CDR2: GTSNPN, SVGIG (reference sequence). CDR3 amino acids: CAWAGATSYGYTF. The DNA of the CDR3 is TGTGCCTGGGCGGGGGCGACTTCATATGGCTACACCTTC.

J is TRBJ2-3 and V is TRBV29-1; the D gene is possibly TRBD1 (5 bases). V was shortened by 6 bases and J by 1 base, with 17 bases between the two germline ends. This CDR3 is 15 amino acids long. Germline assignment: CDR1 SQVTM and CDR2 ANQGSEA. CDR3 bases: TGCAGCGTCCCCCCAGGGAATCTGGGCACAGATACGCAGTATTTT. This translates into CSVPPGNLGTDTQYF.